One and the same sample provided the 26 T cell receptor beta chains below, sequenced in a study of T cell responses to AZD1222 COVID-19 vaccine. Generated by immunoSEQ multiplex PCR, the TCRdb table keeps only in-frame clones and is missing some. Of approximately 200,000 clones in the sample, about 87% were seen once. Sample: peripheral blood, taken on day 0 of MenACWY control vaccination. Source of these receptors: an adult in good health.

V is TRBV28 and J is TRBJ2-3, with a tentative D call TRBD2 (5 bases). Trimming left V 6 bases short and J 8 bases short, with 15 bases between. The CDR3 runs 13 residues. Germline loops: CDR1 MDHEN, CDR2 SYDVKM. CDR3 nucleotide sequence: TGTGCCAGCAGGCCGGAGGATATCGTTACGCAGTATTTT. It yields the protein CASRPEDIVTQYF.

The V and J genes are TRBV7-9 and TRBJ2-7; no definite D call. V was trimmed by 4 bases and J by 5 bases, leaving 15 bases between them. The CDR3 consists of 14 residues. Germline CDR1 SEHNR, CDR2 FQNEAQ (reference sequence). CDR3 region: CASSSDPQTHEQYF. CDR3 coding DNA: TGTGCCAGCAGCTCCGACCCCCAGACCCACGAGCAGTACTTC. The full variable domain, rest sourced from reference TRBV7-9 and TRBJ2-7, is DTGVSQNPRHKITKRGQNVTFRCDPISEHNRLYWYRQTLGQGPEFLTYFQNEAQLEKSRLLSDRFSAERPKGSFSTLEIQRTEQGDSAMYLCASSSDPQTHEQYFGPGTRLTVT.

The V gene is TRBV2, the J gene TRBJ2-7, with 8 bases fitting TRBD1. Germline V gene sequence: CDR1 SNHLY, CDR2 FYNNEI. The CDR3 spans 14 residues. The junction had 3 bases not matched to a gene; V was cut back by 4 bases and J by 1 base. CDR3 sequence reads: CASSAGTGSYEQYF. The CDR3, as DNA: TGTGCCAGCAGTGCGGGGACAGGTTCCTACGAGCAGTACTTC.

The rearrangement links TRBV6-5 to TRBJ2-1; 11 bases line up with TRBD2. V was pared by 5 bases and J by 4 bases, with 4 bases of the junction left unmatched. Germline V gene lookup returns CDR1 MNHEY and CDR2 SVGAGI. This CDR3 is built from 15 residues. The CDR3 sequence is CASSLAGGRYNEQFF. The CDR3, as DNA: TGTGCCAGCAGTCTAGCGGGGGGCAGATACAATGAGCAGTTCTTC.

V and J are TRBV10-3 and TRBJ1-1, with unresolved D. Germline CDR1 and CDR2: ENHRY and SYGVKD. V was pared by 11 bases and J by 11 bases, with 18 bases between. This CDR3 has 11 amino acids. The chain's CDR3 is CAVGEGRRAFF. The CDR3 nucleotides read TGTGCCGTGGGTGAAGGGAGGAGGGCTTTCTTT.

The J gene is TRBJ2-5, the V gene TRBV28, with D unresolved. The V gene lost 3 bases and the J gene lost 2 bases, with 13 bases spanning the gap. CDR1 is MDHEN, CDR2 SYDVKM, per germline. The CDR3 totals 15 residues. CDR3 region: CASSFKRRPQETQYF. As DNA, the CDR3 is TGTGCCAGCAGTTTCAAGCGTAGGCCTCAAGAGACCCAGTACTTC. Together with reference TRBV28 and TRBJ2-5, the CDR3 gives the full variable domain: DVKVTQSSRYLVKRTGEKVFLECVQDMDHENMFWYRQDPGLGLRLIYFSYDVKMKEKGDIPEGYSVSREKKERFSLILESASTNQTSMYLCASSFKRRPQETQYFGPGTRLLVL.

The V call is TRBV6-6, the J call TRBJ1-5; the D gene is possibly TRBD1 (5 bases). The CDR3 length is 15 residues. Trimming stripped 6 bases from V and 8 bases from J, with 20 bases between. Germline V gene sequence: CDR1 MNHNY, CDR2 SVGAGI (reference sequence). The CDR3, as DNA: TGTGCCAGCAGCCATGGCGGTGGGACGGGGGAGCCCCAGCATTTT. This encodes CASSHGGGTGEPQHF.

This clone was counted only a few times. J is TRBJ1-5 and V is TRBV28; D gene ambiguous. The CDR3 has 14 residues. V lost 10 bases and J lost 9, with 22 bases in between. Germline lookup yields CDR1 MDHEN and CDR2 SYDVKM. The CDR3 protein is CATSPQVEVTPQHF. DNA for the CDR3: TGTGCCACCAGCCCCCAGGTGGAGGTTACGCCCCAGCATTTT.

The chain employs TRBV6-2 or TRBV6-3 and TRBJ2-2, with 7 bases identical to TRBD2. This CDR3 is built from 17 residues. The ends lost 5 bases at V and 3 bases at J; junction bases unmatched: 12. The germline V gene has CDR1 MNHEY and CDR2 SVGEGT. CDR3: CASSPLRGSTDTGELFF. In nucleotides, the CDR3 is TGTGCCAGCAGTCCCCTGCGGGGGTCAACCGACACCGGGGAGCTGTTTTTT.

The chain carries TRBV7-8 and TRBJ2-5; 9 bases align to TRBD2. This CDR3 comprises 17 residues. Looked up from germline, CDR1 is SGHVS and CDR2 is FQNEAQ. The V segment lost 3 bases and the J segment 5 bases; nucleotides outside the gene matches: 13. CDR3 protein: CASSFLGAGGLGETQYF. The CDR3 DNA sequence: TGTGCCAGCAGCTTCCTGGGAGCGGGGGGCCTGGGGGAGACCCAGTACTTC.

The chain uses TRBV6-2 or TRBV6-3 and TRBJ1-1, with D possibly being TRBD1 (5 bases). The V gene's germline CDR1 is MNHEY and CDR2 SVGEGT. There are 15 residues in the CDR3. Trimming stripped 5 bases from V and 1 base from J, with 14 bases between. CDR3: CASSNFLTGNTEAFF. As DNA, the CDR3 is TGTGCCAGCAGTAATTTTTTAACAGGGAACACTGAAGCTTTCTTT.

The chain is built from TRBV3-1 (or the pseudogene TRBV3-2) and TRBJ2-7; TRBD1 aligns across 8 bases. The CDR3 runs to 14 residues. The germline V gene encodes CDR1 LGHDT and CDR2 YNNKEL (reference sequence). V lost 1 base, J lost 7 bases, and 6 bases stayed unmatched. As DNA, the CDR3 is TGTGCCAGCAGCCAAGTGACAGGGGTTTGGGAGCAGTACTTC. It specifies CASSQVTGVWEQYF.

This rearrangement joins TRBV15 to TRBJ2-7; 8 bases match TRBD1. Looked up from germline, CDR1 is LNHNV and CDR2 is YYDKDF (reference sequence). The CDR3 totals 14 residues. With V trimmed by 3 bases and J by 0 bases, 1 base remained unmatched. CDR3 in amino acids: CATSRDRDSYEQYF. CDR3 bases: TGTGCCACCAGCAGGGACAGGGACTCCTACGAGCAGTACTTC.

This chain links TRBV28 with TRBJ2-7; 8 bases are a match to TRBD1. Germline V CDR1 and CDR2: MDHEN, SYDVKM. The CDR3 is made up of 15 amino acids. Losses at the gene ends were 6 bases for V and 3 bases for J; bases not matched to a gene: 10. The CDR3 spells CASRESGTGYYEQYF. CDR3 nucleotide sequence: TGTGCCAGCAGGGAATCCGGGACAGGATACTACGAGCAGTACTTC.

This clone was recorded a few times. This rearrangement joins TRBV25-1 to TRBJ2-7, with D possibly TRBD1 on 5 matching bases. The germline V and J ends were trimmed by 3 bases and 5 bases, with 11 bases remaining between them. Germline-derived CDR1 and CDR2 are MGHDK and SYGVNS. This CDR3 region has 13 residues. The CDR3 DNA follows: TGTGCCAGCAGTGACGGCAGGGCCAACGAGCAGTACTTC. As protein: CASSDGRANEQYF.

The rearrangement joins TRBV7-2 to TRBJ2-7, with 9 bases fitting TRBD1. The CDR3 covers 15 residues. CDR1 is SGHTA and CDR2 is FQGNSA in the germline V gene. Unmatched junction bases numbered 8, after V lost 6 bases and J lost 2 bases. The CDR3 DNA reads TGTGCCAGCAGTCGAGGACAGGGGATCGCCTACGAGCAGTACTTC. This sequence encodes CASSRGQGIAYEQYF.

The rearrangement joins TRBV2 to TRBJ1-2; no clear D. CDR3 length: 13 residues. V was pared by 4 bases and J by 4 bases, with 10 bases between. The germline V gene has CDR1 SNHLY and CDR2 FYNNEI. DNA for the CDR3: TGTGCCAGCAGTGTGGAACAGACCTATGGCTACACCTTC. It specifies CASSVEQTYGYTF.

This chain's CDR3 is CASSQGLAAEETQYF. As DNA, the CDR3 is TGTGCCAGCAGCCAAGGACTAGCGGCTGAAGAGACCCAGTACTTC. This chain links TRBV3-1 (or the pseudogene TRBV3-2) with TRBJ2-5, with 9 bases aligning to TRBD2. The CDR3 sequence is 15 residues long. Germline lookup yields CDR1 LGHDT and CDR2 YNNKEL (reference sequence). Losses at the gene ends were 1 base for V and 3 bases for J; bases not matched to a gene: 3.

This sequence joins TRBV28 and TRBJ1-6, with TRBD1 matching over 9 bases. V dropped 3 bases and J dropped 9; count of bases not matched to a gene: 6. Germline CDR1 and CDR2: MDHEN and SYDVKM. CDR3 size: 15 residues. CDR3 sequence (DNA): TGTGCCAGCAGTTTTGGTGGGACAGGGACTTCACCCCTCCACTTT. Its translation is CASSFGGTGTSPLHF.

In this sample, this clone turned up once. The genes are TRBV6-6 and TRBJ2-4; tentatively, D is TRBD1 or TRBD2 (5 bases each). The CDR3 has 15 amino acids. CDR1 is MNHNY and CDR2 is SVGAGI in the germline V gene (reference sequence). The V end was cut by 0 bases, the J end by 8 bases, with 14 bases between. CDR3 in amino acids: CASSYSRAGSDIQYF. DNA of the CDR3: TGTGCCAGCAGTTACTCGAGGGCAGGGTCTGACATTCAGTACTTC.

This clone was detected once. The chain has TRBV18 and TRBJ2-6; D is ambiguous. The germline V gene encodes CDR1 KGHSH and CDR2 LQKENI. CDR3 length: 14 amino acids. V lost 3 bases, J lost 2 bases, and 5 bases lay in between. The CDR3 loop is CASSPATGANVLTF. CDR3 in DNA: TGTGCCAGCTCACCGGCGACTGGGGCCAACGTCCTGACTTTC.

The chain employs TRBV5-1 and TRBJ2-7; maybe TRBD1 (6 bases). Germline V gene sequence: CDR1 SGHRS, CDR2 YFSETQ. Trimming pared 0 bases from V and 9 bases from J, leaving 16 bases between. The CDR3 has 14 residues. The CDR3 loop reads CASSLESPGDRQYF. In DNA form, the CDR3 reads TGCGCCAGCAGCTTGGAATCGCCAGGGGATCGGCAGTACTTC. The whole variable domain, filled in from reference TRBV5-1 and TRBJ2-7, reads KAGVTQTPRYLIKTRGQQVTLSCSPISGHRSVSWYQQTPGQGLQFLFEYFSETQRNKGNFPGRFSGRQFSNSRSEMNVSTLELGDSALYLCASSLESPGDRQYFGPGTRLTVT.

The chain has TRBV7-9 and TRBJ2-1; no clear D. This CDR3 region has 13 residues. V lost 4 bases to trimming and J lost 7 bases, with 11 bases between them. CDR1 and CDR2 from the germline V gene are SEHNR and FQNEAQ (reference sequence). In nucleotides, the CDR3 is TGTGCCAGCAGCTCACCGACGAGGAATGAGCAGTTCTTC. Translation gives CASSSPTRNEQFF.

This clone turned up a few times. The rearrangement joins TRBV3-1 (or the pseudogene TRBV3-2) to TRBJ1-2; no firm D call. This CDR3 is 15 amino acids long. V was cut by 0 bases and J by 8 bases, with 16 bases left in between. Per germline, CDR1 LGHDT and CDR2 YNNKEL (reference sequence). The CDR3 nucleotides are TGTGCCAGCAGCCAAGAATGGGTCGAGGGAGGAGGCTACACCTTC. It yields the protein CASSQEWVEGGGYTF.

This clone was seen a few times. The V call is TRBV19, the J call TRBJ1-2; 7 positions match TRBD1. Germline CDR1 is LNHDA and CDR2 is SQIVND (reference sequence). The CDR3 covers 13 residues. Trimming took 4 bases from V and 4 from J; bases not matched to a gene: 3. CDR3 residues: CASSRDSGYGYTF. The CDR3 DNA follows: TGTGCCAGTAGTAGGGACAGCGGCTATGGCTACACCTTC.

This chain joins TRBV5-4 and TRBJ2-1; TRBD2 matches 14 bases. The CDR3 spans 15 residues. V dropped 3 bases and J dropped 6; count of bases not matched to a gene: 2. Germline V lookup: CDR1 SGHNT, CDR2 YYREEE (reference sequence). The DNA of the CDR3 is TGTGCCAGCAGCTATGGACTAGCGGGAGGCAATGAGCAGTTCTTC. Amino acids: CASSYGLAGGNEQFF.